Each of the 24 T cell receptor beta chains below was sequenced from the same sample in a study of tumor-infiltrating lymphocytes in primary liver carcinoma. The investigators made TCR beta cDNA from approximately 0.5 ug total RNA, using a constant-region primer. Slightly modified ARM-PCR served as the procedure for the TCR beta libraries. These libraries came from three rounds of nested multiplex PCR. In the first two PCR rounds, TRBV1-TRBV30 forward primers were paired with a C-beta reverse primer, and each round lasted approximately 9 cycles. TCRdb processed the multiplex PCR reads anew with MiXCR; each CDR3 protein has one entry. This sample carries approximately 110,000 distinct CDR3 sequences, 60% to 75% of them seen once, and the ten largest clones take roughly 7.9%. Taking about 18-31 mg of unsorted bulk tissue, the authors co-extracted RNA and DNA. The sequenced material came from liver tumor tissue from sampling region 3. Specified subset: tumor region T3, left-lateral pole. Receptor source: a woman aged 60-75 years with primary liver carcinoma and hepatitis B virus infection.

On this clonotype itself: An end of the junction differs from the germline gene, which may be a read error. This sequence joins TRBV11-3 and TRBJ2-1, with unresolved D. Germline V gene lookup returns CDR1 SGHNT and CDR2 YENEEA. This CDR3 spans 12 amino acids. CDR3 protein: CGSSRITFRQFF. The DNA for the CDR3 is TGTGGCAGCAGCAGAATAACCTTTAGGCAGTTCTTT. Looking up the rest from reference TRBV11-3 and TRBJ2-1 gives the full variable domain: EAGVVQSPRYKIIEKKQPVAFWCNPISGHNTLYWYLQNLGQGPELLIRYENEEAVDDSQLPKDRFSAERLKGVDSTLKIQPAELGDSAVYLCGSSRITFRQFFGPGTRLTVL.

On this clonotype: The CDR3 does not end in the conserved phenylalanine or tryptophan, so this is likely a read error. Because the CDR3's place on the DNA is in doubt, the DNA is left out and the CDR3 is given as listed by TCRdb. The chain recombines TRBV6-1 with TRBJ2-7; the table calls TRBD2, which could not be checked here. The CDR3 extends over 17 residues, inclusive of both ends. Germline CDR1 and CDR2: MNHNS and SASEGT. This CDR3 is CASRERAPSGRVTEPYI.

As to this clonotype: A much larger clone lies a single base off, so this may be a read error. The J gene is TRBJ2-1, the V gene TRBV14; 10 bases map to TRBD2. CDR1 is SGHDN, CDR2 FVKESK, per germline. This CDR3 has 15 amino acids. CDR3 loop: CANSPGTSAYNEQFF. DNA for the CDR3: TGTGCCAACAGCCCCGGGACTAGCGCATACAATGAGCAGTTCTTC.

Turning to this clonotype: At one end the junction does not follow the germline gene, possibly because of a read error. The chain recombines TRBV30 with TRBJ1-3, with D unclear. This CDR3 is built from 14 residues. CDR1 and CDR2 (germline): GTSNPN, SVGIG (reference sequence). The CDR3 spells CASSAEGNGNTIYF. The DNA for the CDR3 is TGTGCCTCGAGTGCCGAGGGTAACGGAAACACCATATATTTT.

The sample holds many counts of this clonotype. The chain is built from TRBV10-2 and TRBJ1-6; D gene ambiguous. V was clipped by 7 bases and J by 7 bases, with 14 bases between them. The germline CDR1 and CDR2 sequences are WSHSY and SAAADI. This CDR3 region has 14 residues. Written as DNA, the CDR3 is TGCGCCAGCAAACCGGACGGGAGAAATTCACCCCTCCACTTT. Protein sequence: CASKPDGRNSPLHF.

This clonotype has more than one count but fewer than ten. Given a much more abundant clone one base away, this may be a read error. The chain uses TRBV5-4 and TRBJ2-2, with D possibly matching TRBD2 (6 bases). The CDR3 is made up of 16 amino acids. From germline, CDR1 is SGHNT and CDR2 YYREEE (reference sequence). Trimming removed 5 bases from V and 1 base from J, with 15 bases in between. CDR3 protein: CASRSGTGRNTGELFF. The CDR3 nucleotides are TGTGCCAGCAGGTCCGGGACTGGCAGGAACACCGGGGAGCTGTTTTTT.

This clonotype appeared a single time. A read error may account for a junction end that differs from germline. The V gene is TRBV11-1, the J gene TRBJ2-7, with D perhaps matching TRBD1 or TRBD2 (6 bases each). CDR1 and CDR2 (germline): SGHAT, FQDESV (reference sequence). CDR3 size: 15 residues. This CDR3 reads CASSPTSRGAYEQYF. In DNA, the CDR3 is TGTGCCAGCAGCCCCACTAGCAGGGGTGCCTACGAGCAATACTTC.

This clonotype was found many times. The rearrangement uses TRBV14 and TRBJ2-1, with 14 bases aligning to TRBD2. CDR3 length equals 15 residues. V shed 1 base, J shed 9 bases, and the junction held 2 bases outside the gene matches. Germline V lookup: CDR1 SGHDN, CDR2 FVKESK. The DNA for the CDR3 is TGTGCCAGCAGCCAAGGACTAGCGGGAGGGATTGAGCAGTTCTTC. This codes for CASSQGLAGGIEQFF.

This clonotype was picked up many times. The chain combines TRBV4-1 with TRBJ1-4; TRBD1 might be the D (6 bases). This CDR3 has 15 amino acids. Trimming removed 4 bases at V and 5 bases at J, with 14 bases between. Germline values: CDR1 MGHRA, CDR2 YSYEKL. CDR3 region: CASSPDRIKNEKLFF. Written as DNA, the CDR3 is TGCGCCAGCAGCCCCGACAGGATAAAGAATGAAAAACTGTTTTTT.

In this sample, this clonotype is medium-sized. This sequence joins TRBV29-1 and TRBJ2-7; 12 nucleotides agree with TRBD1. Germline lookup yields CDR1 SQVTM and CDR2 ANQGSEA. V gave up 7 bases and J gave up 6 bases; unmatched junction bases: 7. This CDR3 is 13 amino acids long. This CDR3 is CSAWDRGRFEQYF. The DNA for the CDR3 is TGCAGCGCCTGGGACAGGGGGCGCTTCGAGCAGTACTTC.

The V gene is TRBV4-2, the J gene TRBJ2-7; D might be TRBD1 (5 bases). This CDR3 region has 16 residues. Germline CDR1 reads LGHNA; CDR2 reads YNFKEQ. The V end lost 2 bases, the J end lost 0 bases, and 14 bases lay between the germline ends. The CDR3 nucleotides are TGTGCCAGCAGCCAAAATATGACAGACAGCTCCTACGAGCAGTACTTC. Translating gives CASSQNMTDSSYEQYF.

Turning to this clonotype: One end of the junction fails to match germline, which may point to a read error. The chain is built from TRBV11-2 and TRBJ2-7, with a weak D call TRBD1 (5 bases). The CDR3 totals 15 residues. CDR1 SGHAT and CDR2 FQNNGV come from the germline V gene. The CDR3 sequence is CASSFGHTDGYEQCF. CDR3 bases: TGTGCCAGCAGCTTCGGACATACGGACGGCTACGAGCAGTGCTTC.

Regarding this clonotype: A much larger clone lies one base from this, so it may be a read error. CDR3 sequence reads: CASSQVGGHGQFF. The CDR3 coding sequence is TGTGCCAGCAGCCAAGTCGGTGGGCATGGGCAGTTCTTC. This chain links TRBV4-2 with TRBJ2-1; D is unclear. Germline CDR1 reads LGHNA; CDR2 reads YNFKEQ. The V gene lost 1 base and the J gene lost 12 bases, with 13 bases spanning the gap. CDR3 length: 13 residues.

Points on this clonotype: This may be a read error, as it is one base from a much larger clone. V gene TRBV14 combines with J gene TRBJ2-1, with D possibly matching TRBD1 (6 bases). Germline CDR1 reads SGHDN; CDR2 reads FVKESK. V lost 5 bases and J 7 bases, leaving 18 bases between the germline ends. The length of the CDR3 is 15 residues. The CDR3 reads CASSKGGPPQNEQFF. The CDR3 DNA is TGTGCCAGCAGCAAAGGGGGACCGCCGCAAAATGAGCAGTTCTTC.

Regarding this clonotype: The conserved final phenylalanine or tryptophan is absent from the CDR3, which likely points to a read error. J is TRBJ2-3 and V is TRBV11-3; D may be TRBD1 (5 bases). The CDR3 extends over 14 amino acids. Per the germline V gene, CDR1 is SGHNT and CDR2 is YENEEA. The CDR3 spells CAGSFRASTDTQYL. The CDR3 nucleotides read TGTGCCGGCAGCTTCAGGGCTAGCACAGATACGCAGTATTTA.

Note on this clonotype: A much larger clone differs from this one at a single base, so this may be a read error. CDR3 DNA sequence: TGTGCCAGCAGCTTCACGGAGCAGACCATAGTTTACAATGCGCAGTTCTTC. This encodes CASSFTEQTIVYNAQFF. This rearrangement joins TRBV5-6 to TRBJ2-1; the D is unclear. This CDR3 is built from 17 residues. Germline V gene data show CDR1 as SGHDT and CDR2 as YYEEEE.

This clonotype came up once. A junction boundary mismatches the germline segment, possibly from a read error. In nucleotides, the CDR3 is TGTGGCAGCAGCTCCCCTGGGACTAGCCTGGATGAGCAGCTCTTC. Protein product: CGSSSPGTSLDEQLF. The V and J genes are TRBV11-2 and TRBJ2-1, with TRBD2 matching over 9 bases. Germline values: CDR1 SGHAT, CDR2 FQNNGV. The CDR3 is made up of 15 amino acids.

The chain joins TRBV11-2 to TRBJ1-6; D gene unclear. Germline CDR1 is SGHAT and CDR2 is FQNNGV. This CDR3 spans 13 amino acids. CDR3: CANSFVMSSPLHF. Written as DNA, the CDR3 is TGTGCAAACAGCTTTGTAATGAGTTCACCCCTCCACTTT.

Remarks on this clonotype: A junction end diverges from the germline sequence, so it may reflect a read error. The V gene is TRBV6-5, the J gene TRBJ1-5, with D possibly TRBD1 on 5 matching bases. The CDR3 runs to 13 residues. Germline lookup yields CDR1 MNHEY and CDR2 SVGAGI. The CDR3 DNA sequence: TGTGCCAGTAGTTCCCGGGGGGGTCAGTCCCAGCATTTT. Encoded protein: CASSSRGGQSQHF.

This chain joins TRBV2 and TRBJ1-5; D call uncertain. The length of the CDR3 is 15 residues. Germline-derived CDR1 and CDR2 are SNHLY and FYNNEI. The V end lost 3 bases, the J end lost 0 bases, and 9 bases lay between the germline ends. The CDR3, as DNA: TGTGCCAGCAGTGACGGACGGAGTAGCAATCAGCCCCAGCATTTT. Amino acid sequence: CASSDGRSSNQPQHF.

The rearrangement links TRBV6-1 to TRBJ1-5; D is uncertain. Germline V gene lookup returns CDR1 MNHNS and CDR2 SASEGT. There are 14 residues in the CDR3. V was trimmed by 2 bases and J by 15 bases, leaving 20 bases between them. The CDR3 region has the DNA TGTGCCAGCAGTGAAACCGGCGAGGTTCAGTCCCGGCATTTT. This sequence encodes CASSETGEVQSRHF.

In the case of this clonotype: A much larger clonotype is one base distant, so this may be a read error. DNA for the CDR3: TGTGCCAGCAGTTTGGGTACACGCTGGACCGGGGAGCTGTTTTTT. This translates into CASSLGTRWTGELFF. The chain uses TRBV12-3 or TRBV12-4 and TRBJ2-2; D is undetermined. The CDR3 consists of 15 residues. V was clipped by 3 bases and J by 5 bases, with 13 bases between them.

Concerning this clonotype: A much larger clonotype is one base distant, so this may be a read error. The chain joins TRBV5-1 to TRBJ2-1; 12 bases are shared with TRBD2. Germline loops: CDR1 SGHRS, CDR2 YFSETQ. This CDR3 is built from 16 residues. CDR3: CPSSWVTSGSGGEQFF. The CDR3 DNA sequence: TGCCCCAGCAGCTGGGTGACTAGCGGGAGTGGCGGTGAGCAGTTCTTC.

Details on this clonotype: The germline gene is not matched at one end of the junction; a read error may be the cause. The V call is TRBV11-3, the J call TRBJ2-1, with 7 bases aligning to TRBD2. The CDR3 has 15 residues. Germline V lookup: CDR1 SGHNT, CDR2 YENEEA. The CDR3 nucleotides read TGTACCAGCAGCTTAGGAACTAGCGTGAAGCTTGAACAGTTCTTC. It yields the protein CTSSLGTSVKLEQFF.